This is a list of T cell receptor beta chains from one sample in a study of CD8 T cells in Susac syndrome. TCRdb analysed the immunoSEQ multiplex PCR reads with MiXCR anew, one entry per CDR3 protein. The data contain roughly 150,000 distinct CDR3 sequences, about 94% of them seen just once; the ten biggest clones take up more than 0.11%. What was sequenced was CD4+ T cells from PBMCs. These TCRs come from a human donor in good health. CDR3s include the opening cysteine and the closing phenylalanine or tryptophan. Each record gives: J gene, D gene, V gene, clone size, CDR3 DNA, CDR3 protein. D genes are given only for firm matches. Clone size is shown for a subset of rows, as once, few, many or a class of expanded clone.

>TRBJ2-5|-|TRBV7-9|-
TGTGCCAGCAGCCAGGTCACAGTCCAAGAGACCCAGTACTTC
CASSQVTVQETQYF
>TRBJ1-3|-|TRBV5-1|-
TGCGCCAGCAGCTTGGATGGTAGGGCTGGAAACACCATATATTTT
CASSLDGRAGNTIYF
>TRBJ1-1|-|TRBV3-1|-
TGTGCCAGCAGCCAAGTCGGGGCTGAAGCTTTCTTT
CASSQVGAEAFF
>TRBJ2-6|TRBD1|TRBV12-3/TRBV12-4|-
TGTGCCAGCACCCTACAGGGGGCCCCTGGGGCCAACGTCCTGACTTTC
CASTLQGAPGANVLTF
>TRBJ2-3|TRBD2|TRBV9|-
TGTGCCAGCAGCGTAGCGGCGGGGGGTATCTCAGATACGCAGTATTTT
CASSVAAGGISDTQYF
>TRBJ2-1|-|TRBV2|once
TGTGCCAGCGGGCCTTCGAGCTCCTACAATGAGCAGTTCTTC
CASGPSSSYNEQFF
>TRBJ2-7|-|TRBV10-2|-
TGCGCCAGCAGTGACTACTTGACAGCCGCCTACGAGCAGTACTTC
CASSDYLTAAYEQYF
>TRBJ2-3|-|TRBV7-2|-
TGTGCCAGCAGCTTGGATGGGGCGGGGCAGACAGATACGCAGTATTTT
CASSLDGAGQTDTQYF
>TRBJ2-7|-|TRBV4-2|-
TGTGCCAGCAGCCGCCCAGTGGATGGAGAGCAGTACTTC
CASSRPVDGEQYF
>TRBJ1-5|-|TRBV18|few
TGTGCCAGCTCACCCCGCGGACTCAGCAATCAGCCCCAGCATTTT
CASSPRGLSNQPQHF
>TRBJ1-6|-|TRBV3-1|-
TGTGCCAGCAGCCCTCGGGAGGGAGGGAATTCACCCCTCCACTTT
CASSPREGGNSPLHF
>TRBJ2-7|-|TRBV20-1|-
TGCAGTGCTGCCGTCGGCTACGAGCAGTACTTC
CSAAVGYEQYF
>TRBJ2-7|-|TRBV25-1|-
TGTGCCAGCAGCCCATCCTGGCGGCAGGAGCCCTCCTACGAGCAGTACTTC
CASSPSWRQEPSYEQYF
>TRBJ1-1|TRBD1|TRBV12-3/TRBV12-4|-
TGTGCCAGCAGTCCGACGACAGGGGGCCGGACTGAAGCTTTCTTT
CASSPTTGGRTEAFF
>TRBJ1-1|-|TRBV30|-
TGTGCCTGGGACAACGGGGGAGACACTGAAGCTTTCTTT
CAWDNGGDTEAFF
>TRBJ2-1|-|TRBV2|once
TGTGCCAGCAGTGTCTTCCGGGGTGAGCAGTTCTTC
CASSVFRGEQFF
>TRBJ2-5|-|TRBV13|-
TGTGCCAGCAGCCTCTCCTCCTCTGGCGAGACCCAGTACTTC
CASSLSSSGETQYF
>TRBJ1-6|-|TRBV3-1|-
TGTGCCAGCAGTGGAGTGGGTAGGAGCTCCTATAATTCACCCCTCCACTTT
CASSGVGRSSYNSPLHF
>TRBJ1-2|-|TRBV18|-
TGTGCCAGCTCACCGTCGGAGCAGGGGAATGGCTACACCTTC
CASSPSEQGNGYTF
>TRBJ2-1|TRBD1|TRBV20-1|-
TGCAGTGCTACCCTCCGGACAGGCGGCGATGAGCAGTTCTTC
CSATLRTGGDEQFF
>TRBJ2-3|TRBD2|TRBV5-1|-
TGCGCCAGCAGCTTGGAAGGGAGGGGCCACGATACGCAGTATTTT
CASSLEGRGHDTQYF
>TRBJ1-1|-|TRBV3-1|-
TGTGCCAGCAGCCTATCCGAGGCTGAAGCTTTCTTT
CASSLSEAEAFF
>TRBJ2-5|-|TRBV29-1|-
TGCAGCGTCGCTAGAGGGGGGGGCCTGGGGGAGACCCAGTACTTC
CSVARGGGLGETQYF
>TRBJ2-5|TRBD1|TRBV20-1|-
TGCAGTGCTATGGGGACAGAACAAGAGACCCAGTACTTC
CSAMGTEQETQYF
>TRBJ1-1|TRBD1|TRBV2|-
TGTGCCAGCAGGGTTGACAGGGCAGCTCTCTTT
CASRVDRAALF
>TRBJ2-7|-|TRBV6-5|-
TGTGCCAGCAGTTACCCGGGGAGGCACGAGCAGTACTTC
CASSYPGRHEQYF
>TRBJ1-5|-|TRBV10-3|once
TGTGCCATCAGTAGACAGTATAGCAATCAGCCCCAGCATTTT
CAISRQYSNQPQHF
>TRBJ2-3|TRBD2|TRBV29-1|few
TGCAGCGTTTCGGGGGGGGAAGATACGCAGTATTTT
CSVSGGEDTQYF
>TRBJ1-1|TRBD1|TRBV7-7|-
TGTGCCAGCAGCTCCGGTCAGGGGGCTCGAGCTTTCTTT
CASSSGQGARAFF
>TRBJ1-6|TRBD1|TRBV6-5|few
TGTGCCAGCAGTTACTCTGGGACAGGGGATTCACCCCTCCACTTT
CASSYSGTGDSPLHF
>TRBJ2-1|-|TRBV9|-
TGTGCCAGCAGCTCCCGGGACTTCTACAATGAGCAGTTCTTC
CASSSRDFYNEQFF
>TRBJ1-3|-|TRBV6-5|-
TGTGCCAGCAGTTACTCTCGGTCTGGAGGAAACACCATATATTTT
CASSYSRSGGNTIYF
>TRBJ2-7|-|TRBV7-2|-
TGTGCCAGCAGCTTAGGAGGGACGGCTTACTACGAGCAGTACTTC
CASSLGGTAYYEQYF
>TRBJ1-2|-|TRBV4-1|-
TGCGCCAGCAGCCGCCTGACAGGAGGGTCCCTGAATGGCTACACCTTC
CASSRLTGGSLNGYTF
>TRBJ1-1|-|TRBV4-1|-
TGCGCCAGCAGCCATATAGGACGGAGGAACACTGAAGCTTTCTTT
CASSHIGRRNTEAFF
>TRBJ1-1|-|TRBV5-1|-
TGCGCCAGCAGCTCAATGGTTTTGACTGAAGCTTTCTTT
CASSSMVLTEAFF
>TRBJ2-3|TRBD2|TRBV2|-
TGTGCCAGCAGCGACCCGGGAGGGGGGTCGGATACGCAGTATTTT
CASSDPGGGSDTQYF
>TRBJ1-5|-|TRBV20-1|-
TGCAGTGCTCCGACATCTCTGATGGAGCCCCAGCATTTT
CSAPTSLMEPQHF
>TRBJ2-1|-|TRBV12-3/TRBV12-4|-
TGTGCCAGCAGTCGGGGGTTGGGGGGCGATGAGCAGTTCTTC
CASSRGLGGDEQFF